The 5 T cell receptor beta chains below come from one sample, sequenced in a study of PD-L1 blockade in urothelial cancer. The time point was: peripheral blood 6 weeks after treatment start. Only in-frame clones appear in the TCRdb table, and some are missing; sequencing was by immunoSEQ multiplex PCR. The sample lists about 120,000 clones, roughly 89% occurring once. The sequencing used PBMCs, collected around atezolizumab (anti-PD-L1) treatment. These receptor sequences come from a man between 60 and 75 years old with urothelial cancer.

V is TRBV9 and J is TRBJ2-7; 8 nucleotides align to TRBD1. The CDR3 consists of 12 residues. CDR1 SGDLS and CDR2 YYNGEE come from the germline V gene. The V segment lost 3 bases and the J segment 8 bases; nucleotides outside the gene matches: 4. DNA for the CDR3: TGTGCCAGCAGCGGGATCAGGGGGCAGCAGTACTTC. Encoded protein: CASSGIRGQQYF.

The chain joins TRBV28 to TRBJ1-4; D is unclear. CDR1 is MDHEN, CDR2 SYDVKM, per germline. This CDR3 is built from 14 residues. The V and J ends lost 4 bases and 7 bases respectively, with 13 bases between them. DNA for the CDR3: TGTGCCAGCAGTTCGCCTAGAGGTTTTGAAAAACTGTTTTTT. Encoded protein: CASSSPRGFEKLFF.

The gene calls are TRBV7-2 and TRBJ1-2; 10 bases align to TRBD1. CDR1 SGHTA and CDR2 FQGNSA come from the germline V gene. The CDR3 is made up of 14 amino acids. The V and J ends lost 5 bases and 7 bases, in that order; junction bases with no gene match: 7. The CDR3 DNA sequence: TGTGCCAGCAGCCCGGGACAGGGGCCTCTTGGCTACACCTTC. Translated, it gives CASSPGQGPLGYTF.

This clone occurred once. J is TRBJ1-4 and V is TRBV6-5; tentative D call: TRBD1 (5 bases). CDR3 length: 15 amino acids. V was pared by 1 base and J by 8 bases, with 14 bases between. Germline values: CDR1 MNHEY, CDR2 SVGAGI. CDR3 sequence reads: CASSYFAGRVEKLFF. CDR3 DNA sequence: TGTGCCAGCAGTTACTTTGCGGGACGCGTGGAAAAACTGTTTTTT.

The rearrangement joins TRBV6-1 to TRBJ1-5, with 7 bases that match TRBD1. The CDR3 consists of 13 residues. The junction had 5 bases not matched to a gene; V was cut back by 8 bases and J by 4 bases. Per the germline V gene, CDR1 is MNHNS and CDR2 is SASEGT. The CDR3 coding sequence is TGTGCCAGCGGACAGGTCGCGAATCAGCCCCAGCATTTT. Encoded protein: CASGQVANQPQHF.